This passage covers 16 T cell receptor beta chains from one sample sequenced in a study of T cell responses to AZD1222 COVID-19 vaccine. The data were produced by immunoSEQ multiplex PCR, yet TCRdb's version contains in-frame clones alone and is incomplete. There are 130,000 to 150,000 clones in the sample; roughly 93% occur only once, and just under 2% lies in the top ten. The sample consisted of peripheral blood, taken 28 days after the second AZD1222 dose. Receptors originate from an adult who received the AZD1222 COVID-19 vaccine.

The rearrangement links TRBV15 to TRBJ1-2, with no clear D. V lost 5 bases and J 7 bases, leaving 11 bases between the germline ends. There are 12 residues in the CDR3. Germline assignment: CDR1 LNHNV and CDR2 YYDKDF (reference sequence). The CDR3 protein is CATSGGIRGYTF. The CDR3 nucleotides read TGTGCCACCAGCGGCGGTATTCGTGGCTACACCTTC. Full variable domain (missing parts from reference TRBV15 and TRBJ1-2): DAMVIQNPRYQVTQFGKPVTLSCSQTLNHNVMYWYQQKSSQAPKLLFHYYDKDFNNEADTPDNFQSRRPNTSFCFLDIRSPGLGDTAMYLCATSGGIRGYTFGSGTRLTVV.

This clone was observed once. The V gene is TRBV6-5, the J gene TRBJ2-1; D ambiguous. The germline CDR1 and CDR2 sequences are MNHEY and SVGAGI. The length of the CDR3 is 14 residues. The ends were cut back, 8 bases at V and 2 bases at J, with 13 bases in the middle. The CDR3 nucleotides read TGTGCCAGCCGCGGCAGACCTCCCTACAATGAGCAGTTCTTC. Its protein product is CASRGRPPYNEQFF.

V is TRBV10-3 and J is TRBJ2-3; D is uncertain. Trimming took off 4 bases at V and 1 base at J, with 9 bases between the two ends. This CDR3 has 14 residues. The germline gives CDR1 ENHRY, CDR2 SYGVKD. This CDR3 reads CAISAGEGTDTQYF. DNA for the CDR3: TGTGCCATCAGTGCTGGGGAAGGCACAGATACGCAGTATTTT.

This chain links TRBV12-5 with TRBJ2-1; D is unclear. Looked up from germline, CDR1 is LGHNT and CDR2 is FRNRAP. V was clipped by 0 bases and J by 5 bases, with 17 bases between them. CDR3 length: 17 residues. CDR3 protein: CASGLVLRGHSHNEQFF. The CDR3, as DNA: TGTGCTAGTGGTTTGGTACTACGTGGGCATTCCCACAATGAGCAGTTCTTC.

The chain joins TRBV5-1 to TRBJ1-2, with D perhaps TRBD1 (5 bases). V dropped 4 bases and J dropped 1 base, with 20 bases sitting between them. Per germline, CDR1 SGHRS and CDR2 YFSETQ. The CDR3 is 17 residues long. The chain's CDR3 is CASSGAAPGGVNYGYTF. DNA for the CDR3: TGCGCCAGCAGCGGGGCCGCCCCGGGGGGGGTTAACTATGGCTACACCTTC.

V and J are TRBV25-1 and TRBJ1-6; TRBD1 might be the D (5 bases). The CDR3 has 17 residues. From germline, CDR1 is MGHDK and CDR2 SYGVNS. Trimming shortened V by 3 bases and J by 8 bases, and 20 bases separated the two germline ends. CDR3 coding DNA: TGTGCCAGCAGTGAGGCTTTTTGGGGACCAAAGGATTCACCCCTCCACTTT. Translating it yields CASSEAFWGPKDSPLHF.

This chain links TRBV21-1 with TRBJ2-4; no DNA check was done on the table's D call, TRBD1. TRBV21-1 is listed as a pseudogene. The CDR3 has 16 residues. CDR3 in amino acids: CASSKWDREHKNIQYF. The CDR3 DNA is TGTGCCAGCAGCAAGTGGGACAGGGAACACAAAAACATTCAGTACTTC.

This chain connects TRBV7-6 to TRBJ2-1; 11 nucleotides agree with TRBD2. With 3 bases clipped from V and 7 bases from J, the junction kept 5 bases outside the gene matches. CDR3 length equals 15 residues. Germline V CDR1 and CDR2: SGHVS, FNYEAQ. The CDR3 DNA is TGTGCCAGCAGCTTTAGCGGGGGGGCTGGGAATGAGCAGTTCTTC. The encoded protein is CASSFSGGAGNEQFF.

The rearrangement uses TRBV21-1 and TRBJ1-1. TRBV21-1 is a recognized pseudogene. This CDR3 spans 14 amino acids. The CDR3 DNA reads TGTGCCAGCAGCAAAGAGGTCGGAGCATACGGAGCTTTCTTT. The encoded protein is CASSKEVGAYGAFF.

This clone was found once. The genes are TRBV28 and TRBJ1-6; D is unresolved. The CDR3 loop spans 11 amino acids. The germline V gene has CDR1 MDHEN and CDR2 SYDVKM. Trimming took off 5 bases at V and 14 bases at J, with 10 bases between the two ends. The CDR3 DNA reads TGTGCCAGCAGTCTCGGTTCGACCCTCCACTTT. This gives the protein CASSLGSTLHF.

Comment on this clone: The sample contains more than one DNA sequence encoding this CDR3. The chain has TRBV2 and TRBJ2-4; 7 nucleotides line up with TRBD1. Germline V gives CDR1 SNHLY, CDR2 FYNNEI. V dropped 5 bases and J dropped 0; count of bases not matched to a gene: 1. The CDR3 runs 14 residues. This CDR3 is CASSRDRAKNIQYF. The DNA for the CDR3 is TGTGCCAGCAGTCGGGACAGAGCCAAAAACATTCAGTACTTC. The complete variable domain, with remaining parts taken from reference TRBV2 and TRBJ2-4, reads EPEVTQTPSHQVTQMGQEVILRCVPISNHLYFYWYRQILGQKVEFLVSFYNNEISEKSEIFDDQFSVERPDGSNFTLKIRSTKLEDSAMYFCASSRDRAKNIQYFGAGTRLSVL.

V gene TRBV9 combines with J gene TRBJ1-2; 8 bases match TRBD1. CDR3 size: 14 residues. V shed 4 bases, J shed 0 bases, and the junction held 2 bases outside the gene matches. Germline loops: CDR1 SGDLS, CDR2 YYNGEE. This CDR3 reads CASSTQGANYGYTF. CDR3 nucleotide sequence: TGTGCCAGCAGCACACAGGGGGCTAACTATGGCTACACCTTC.

The chain uses TRBV19 and TRBJ2-3; D call uncertain. Germline loops: CDR1 LNHDA, CDR2 SQIVND (reference sequence). This CDR3 is built from 14 residues. Trimming removed 3 bases at V and 7 bases at J, with 14 bases between. CDR3 region: CASSIPGPGYTQYF. The CDR3 nucleotides are TGTGCCAGTAGTATCCCGGGCCCGGGTTATACGCAGTATTTT. The complete variable domain, with remaining parts taken from reference TRBV19 and TRBJ2-3, reads DGGITQSPKYLFRKEGQNVTLSCEQNLNHDAMYWYRQDPGQGLRLIYYSQIVNDFQKGDIAEGYSVSREKKESFPLTVTSAQKNPTAFYLCASSIPGPGYTQYFGPGTRLTVL.

The chain has TRBV30 and TRBJ1-5, with 8 positions matching TRBD1. With V trimmed by 2 bases and J by 0 bases, 9 bases remained unmatched. The CDR3 extends over 17 amino acids. Germline CDR1 and CDR2: GTSNPN and SVGIG (reference sequence). In DNA form, the CDR3 reads TGTGCCTGGAGTCGAGGGGACAGGCTTTATAGCAATCAGCCCCAGCATTTT. Its protein product is CAWSRGDRLYSNQPQHF.

The rearrangement joins TRBV5-1 to TRBJ2-3; perhaps TRBD1 as D (6 bases). Trimming left V 1 base short and J 1 base short, with 10 bases between. Looked up from germline, CDR1 is SGHRS and CDR2 is YFSETQ. The CDR3 has 15 residues. The CDR3 loop reads CASSLWNRGTDTQYF. The CDR3 DNA reads as TGCGCCAGCAGCTTGTGGAACAGGGGCACAGATACGCAGTATTTT.

The gene calls are TRBV7-2 and TRBJ2-1; no reliable D call. The CDR3 covers 15 residues. Germline V gene data show CDR1 as SGHTA and CDR2 as FQGNSA. Trimming stripped 4 bases from V and 0 bases from J, with 10 bases between. The CDR3 region has the DNA TGTGCCAGCAGCTCGGGCCTTCTCTCCTACAATGAGCAGTTCTTC. This sequence encodes CASSSGLLSYNEQFF.